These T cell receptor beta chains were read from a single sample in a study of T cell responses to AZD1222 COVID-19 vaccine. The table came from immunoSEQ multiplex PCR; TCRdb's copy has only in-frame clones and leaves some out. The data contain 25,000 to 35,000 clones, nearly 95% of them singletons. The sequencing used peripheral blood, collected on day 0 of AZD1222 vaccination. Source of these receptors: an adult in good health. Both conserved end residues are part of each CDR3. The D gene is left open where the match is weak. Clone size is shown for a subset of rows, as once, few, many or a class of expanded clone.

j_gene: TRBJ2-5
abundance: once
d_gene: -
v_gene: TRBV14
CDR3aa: CASSQTGRQETQYF
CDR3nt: TGTGCCAGCAGCCAGACAGGGAGGCAAGAGACCCAGTACTTC

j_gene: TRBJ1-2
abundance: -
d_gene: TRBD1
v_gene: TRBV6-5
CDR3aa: CASSLTGVRYGYTF
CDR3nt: TGTGCCAGCAGTTTAACAGGGGTGCGCTATGGCTACACCTTC

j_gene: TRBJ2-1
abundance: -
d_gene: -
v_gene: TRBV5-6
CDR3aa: CASSLEQGVGIYNEQFF
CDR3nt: TGTGCCAGCAGCTTGGAGCAGGGAGTGGGCATTTACAATGAGCAGTTCTTC

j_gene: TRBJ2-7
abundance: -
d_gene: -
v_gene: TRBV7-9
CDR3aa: CASSSDAPGAYEQYF
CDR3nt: TGTGCCAGCAGCTCGGACGCCCCTGGGGCCTACGAGCAGTACTTC

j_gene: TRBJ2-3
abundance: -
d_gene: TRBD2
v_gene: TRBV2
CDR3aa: CASKTSGGEDTQYF
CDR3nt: TGTGCCAGCAAGACTAGCGGGGGGGAGGATACGCAGTATTTT

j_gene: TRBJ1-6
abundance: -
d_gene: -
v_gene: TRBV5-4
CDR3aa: CASRPDAGGNSPLHF
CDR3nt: TGTGCCAGCAGGCCTGACGCGGGGGGTAATTCACCCCTCCACTTT

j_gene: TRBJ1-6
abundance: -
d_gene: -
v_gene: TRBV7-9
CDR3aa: CASSLTGRDSPLHF
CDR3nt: TGTGCCAGCAGCCTCACAGGGAGAGATTCACCCCTCCACTTT

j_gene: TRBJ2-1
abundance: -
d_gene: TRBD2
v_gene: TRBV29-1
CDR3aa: CSVGLRGGGNEQFF
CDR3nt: TGCAGCGTTGGGTTGCGGGGGGGCGGTAATGAGCAGTTCTTC

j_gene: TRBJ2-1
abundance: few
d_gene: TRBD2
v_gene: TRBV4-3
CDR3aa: CASRGVRGSSNEQFF
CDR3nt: TGCGCCAGCCGGGGTGTTCGCGGGAGCTCGAATGAGCAGTTCTTC

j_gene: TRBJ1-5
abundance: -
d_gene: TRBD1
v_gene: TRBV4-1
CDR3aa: CASSLSGTGGIQPQHF
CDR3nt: TGCGCCAGCAGCCTCTCCGGGACAGGGGGGATCCAGCCCCAGCATTTT

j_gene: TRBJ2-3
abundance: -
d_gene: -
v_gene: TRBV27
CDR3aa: CASSFLSRRADTQYF
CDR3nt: TGTGCCAGCAGTTTTCTATCCCGTCGAGCAGATACGCAGTATTTT

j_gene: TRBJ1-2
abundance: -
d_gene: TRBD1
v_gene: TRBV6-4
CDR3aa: CASSARQGADGYTF
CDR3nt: TGTGCCAGCAGTGCCCGACAGGGGGCTGATGGCTACACCTTC

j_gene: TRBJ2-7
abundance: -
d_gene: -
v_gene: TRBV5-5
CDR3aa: CASSISYEQYF
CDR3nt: TGTGCCAGCAGCATTTCCTACGAGCAGTACTTC

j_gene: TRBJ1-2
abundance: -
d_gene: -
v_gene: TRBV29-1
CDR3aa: CSVVGDGYTF
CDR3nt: TGCAGCGTTGTAGGGGATGGCTACACCTTC

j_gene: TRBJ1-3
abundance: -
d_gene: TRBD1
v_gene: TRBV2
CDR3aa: CASRDTGASGNTIYF
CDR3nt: TGTGCCAGCAGGGATACAGGGGCTTCAGGAAACACCATATATTTT

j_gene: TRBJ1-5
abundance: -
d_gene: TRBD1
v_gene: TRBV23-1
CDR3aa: CASSQQDRGRLGNQPQHF
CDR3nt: TGCGCCAGCAGTCAACAGGACAGGGGGCGATTGGGCAATCAGCCCCAGCATTTT

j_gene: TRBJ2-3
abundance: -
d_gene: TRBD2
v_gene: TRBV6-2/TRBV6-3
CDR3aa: CASSLGLADWADTQYF
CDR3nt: TGTGCCAGCAGTTTGGGACTAGCGGATTGGGCAGATACGCAGTATTTT

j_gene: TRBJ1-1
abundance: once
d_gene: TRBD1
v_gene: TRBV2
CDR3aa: CASSEEGLNTGVLYAFF
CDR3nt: TGTGCCAGCAGTGAAGAGGGACTTAATACAGGGGTGCTATATGCTTTCTTT

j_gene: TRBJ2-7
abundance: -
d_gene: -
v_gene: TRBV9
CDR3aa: CASSVTGSGLYEQYF
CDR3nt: TGTGCCAGCAGCGTTACAGGGTCGGGTCTCTACGAGCAGTACTTC

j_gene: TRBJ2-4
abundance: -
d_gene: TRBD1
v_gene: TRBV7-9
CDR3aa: CASSSWTGQAKNIQYF
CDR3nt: TGTGCCAGCAGCTCCTGGACAGGGCAAGCCAAAAACATTCAGTACTTC

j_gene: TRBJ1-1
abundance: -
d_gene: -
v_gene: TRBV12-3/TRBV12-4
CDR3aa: CASSMTGNTEAFF
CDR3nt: TGTGCCAGCAGTATGACAGGTAACACTGAAGCTTTCTTT

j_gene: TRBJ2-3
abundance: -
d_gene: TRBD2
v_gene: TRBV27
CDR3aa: CASREPSGAERQYF
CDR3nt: TGTGCCAGCAGAGAACCTAGCGGAGCTGAACGGCAGTATTTT

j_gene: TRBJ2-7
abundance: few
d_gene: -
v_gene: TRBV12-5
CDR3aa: CASALQVARYEQYF
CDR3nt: TGTGCTAGTGCCTTACAGGTTGCCCGCTACGAGCAGTACTTC

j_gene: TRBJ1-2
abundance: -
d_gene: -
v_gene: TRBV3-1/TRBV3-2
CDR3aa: CASSLRTENGYTF
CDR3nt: TGTGCCAGCAGCTTGAGGACTGAAAATGGCTACACCTTC

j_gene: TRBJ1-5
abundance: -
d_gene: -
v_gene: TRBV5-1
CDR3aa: CASSLGDLPNQPQHF
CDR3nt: TGCGCCAGCAGCTTGGGTGACCTCCCCAATCAGCCCCAGCATTTT

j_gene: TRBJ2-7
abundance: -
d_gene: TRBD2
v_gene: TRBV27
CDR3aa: CASSYGASGGNEQYF
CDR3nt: TGTGCCAGCAGTTATGGGGCTAGCGGGGGCAACGAGCAGTACTTC

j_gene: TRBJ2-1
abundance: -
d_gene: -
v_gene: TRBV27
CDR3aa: CASSVGVYNEQFF
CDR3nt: TGTGCCAGCAGCGTGGGCGTCTACAATGAGCAGTTCTTC

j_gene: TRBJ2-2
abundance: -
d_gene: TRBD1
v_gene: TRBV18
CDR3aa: CASSSDRVGELFF
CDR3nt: TGTGCCAGCTCGTCGGACAGGGTCGGGGAGCTGTTTTTT

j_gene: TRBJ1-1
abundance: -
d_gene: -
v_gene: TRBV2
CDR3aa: CASRGGGGTEAFF
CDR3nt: TGTGCCAGCAGGGGAGGGGGTGGCACTGAAGCTTTCTTT

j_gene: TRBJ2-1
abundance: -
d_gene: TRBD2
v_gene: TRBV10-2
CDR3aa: CASSEGASGGNEQFF
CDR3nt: TGCGCCAGCAGTGAAGGAGCTAGCGGGGGTAATGAGCAGTTCTTC

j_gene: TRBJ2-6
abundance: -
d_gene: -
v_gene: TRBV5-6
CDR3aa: CASRSRASGRANVLTF
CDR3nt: TGTGCCAGCAGATCGCGGGCGTCCGGGCGGGCCAACGTCCTGACTTTC

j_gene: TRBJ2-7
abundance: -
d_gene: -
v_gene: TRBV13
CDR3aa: CASSFQGGIYEQYF
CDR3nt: TGTGCCAGCAGCTTCCAGGGGGGGATCTACGAGCAGTACTTC

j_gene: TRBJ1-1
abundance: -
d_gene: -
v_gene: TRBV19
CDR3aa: CASSIERVRSEAFF
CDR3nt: TGTGCCAGTAGTATAGAGAGGGTCCGGAGTGAAGCTTTCTTT

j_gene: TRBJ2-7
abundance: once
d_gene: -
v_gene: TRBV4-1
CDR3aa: CASSQAPGLLDEQYF
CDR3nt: TGCGCCAGCAGCCAAGCCCCGGGTCTACTGGACGAGCAGTACTTC

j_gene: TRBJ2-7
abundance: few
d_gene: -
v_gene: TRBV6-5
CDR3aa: CASMVAGAGEQYF
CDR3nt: TGTGCCAGCATGGTGGCAGGGGCTGGGGAGCAGTACTTC

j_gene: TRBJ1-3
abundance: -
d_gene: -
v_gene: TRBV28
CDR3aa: CASSLLGARNTIYF
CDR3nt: TGTGCCAGCAGTTTGTTGGGGGCGAGAAACACCATATATTTT

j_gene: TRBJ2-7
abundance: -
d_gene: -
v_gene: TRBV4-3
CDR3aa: CASSEGRSSSYEQYF
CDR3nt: TGCGCCAGCAGCGAGGGGCGGTCGAGCTCCTACGAGCAGTACTTC

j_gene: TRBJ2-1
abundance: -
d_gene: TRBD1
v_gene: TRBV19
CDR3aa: CASSMDRYNEQFF
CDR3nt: TGTGCCAGTAGTATGGACAGGTACAATGAGCAGTTCTTC

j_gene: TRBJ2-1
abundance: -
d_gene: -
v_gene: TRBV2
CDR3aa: CASSDKLIGHEQFF
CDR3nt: TGTGCCAGCAGTGATAAACTAATAGGACATGAGCAGTTCTTC

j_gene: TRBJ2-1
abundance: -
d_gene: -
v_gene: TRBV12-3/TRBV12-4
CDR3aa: CASSPGAEQFF
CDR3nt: TGTGCCAGCAGTCCAGGGGCTGAGCAGTTCTTC

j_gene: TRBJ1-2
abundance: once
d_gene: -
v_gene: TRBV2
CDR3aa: CASSVRRLANYGYTF
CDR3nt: TGTGCCAGCAGCGTTCGACGACTAGCTAACTATGGCTACACCTTC

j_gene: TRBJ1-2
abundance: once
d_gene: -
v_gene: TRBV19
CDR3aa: CASSGPGIADYGYTF
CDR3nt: TGTGCCAGTAGTGGTCCGGGCATCGCAGACTATGGCTACACCTTC

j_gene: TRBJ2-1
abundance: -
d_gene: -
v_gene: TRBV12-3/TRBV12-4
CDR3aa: CASSSLFF
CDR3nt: TGTGCCAGCAGTTCCCTATTCTTC

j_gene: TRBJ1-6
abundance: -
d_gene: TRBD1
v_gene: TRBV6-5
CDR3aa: CASSYRQGMNSPLHF
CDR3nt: TGTGCCAGCAGTTATAGACAGGGGATGAATTCACCCCTCCACTTT

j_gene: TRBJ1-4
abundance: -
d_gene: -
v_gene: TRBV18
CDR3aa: CASSGTGTRAEKLFF
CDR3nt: TGTGCCAGCTCAGGAACCGGGACGAGAGCTGAAAAACTGTTTTTT

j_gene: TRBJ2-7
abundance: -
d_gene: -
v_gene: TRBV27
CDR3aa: CASSYRFSYEQYF
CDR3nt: TGTGCCAGCAGTTACAGGTTCTCCTACGAGCAGTACTTC

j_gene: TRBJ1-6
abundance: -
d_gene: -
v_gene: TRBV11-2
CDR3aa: CASSLNGGNSPLHF
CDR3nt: TGTGCCAGCAGCTTAAACGGGGGGAATTCACCCCTCCACTTT

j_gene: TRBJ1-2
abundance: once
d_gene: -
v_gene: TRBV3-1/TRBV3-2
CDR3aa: CASSQRGHRLGYTF
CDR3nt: TGTGCCAGCAGCCAAAGGGGACACCGCCTCGGCTACACCTTC

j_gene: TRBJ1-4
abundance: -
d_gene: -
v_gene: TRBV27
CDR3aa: CASSFSTNEKLFF
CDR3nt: TGTGCCAGCAGTTTCAGCACTAATGAAAAACTGTTTTTT